The clone carrying this T cell receptor beta chain appeared many times. Its cognate antigen is unknown. The data are from a study of read filtering for tumor transcriptome and immune sequencing. The overall study: Among patients, approximately 17 were male and around 13 female, aged roughly 45 to 80 (mean around 68). RNA-seq yielded only roughly 85 to 1,400 TCR reads, IR-seq about 4 to 10.27 million.

Between the trimmed V and J ends, which lost 5 bases and 3 bases, there was a span of 11 bases. There are 14 residues in the CDR3. The germline gives CDR1 SNHLY, CDR2 FYNNEI. Study-level findings and limits: IR-seq and RNA-seq agreed better without single-read clonotypes. Approximately 77% of IR-seq clonotypes had a single read, yet these held approximately 3.7% of reads.

This library used around 0.4 ug RNA and molecular barcoded adaptors spanning alpha/delta and beta/gamma chains. TCRdb called the reads again in MiXCR, with one record for every CDR3 protein. Of fewer than 90,000 distinct CDR3 sequences in the sample, 9% to 15% were seen once. This chain joins TRBV2 and TRBJ1-5; no firm D call. Sequenced sample: a population of CD138-negative cells sorted from bone marrow. The clonotype comes from a donor aged 40 or older with multiple myeloma. The CDR3 protein is CASSYGENNQPQHF. CDR3 in DNA: TGTGCCAGCAGTTATGGGGAGAACAATCAGCCCCAGCATTTT. Supplemented by reference TRBV2 and TRBJ1-5, the full variable domain reads EPEVTQTPSHQVTQMGQEVILRCVPISNHLYFYWYRQILGQKVEFLVSFYNNEISEKSEIFDDQFSVERPDGSNFTLKIRSTKLEDSAMYFCASSYGENNQPQHFGDGTRLSIL.